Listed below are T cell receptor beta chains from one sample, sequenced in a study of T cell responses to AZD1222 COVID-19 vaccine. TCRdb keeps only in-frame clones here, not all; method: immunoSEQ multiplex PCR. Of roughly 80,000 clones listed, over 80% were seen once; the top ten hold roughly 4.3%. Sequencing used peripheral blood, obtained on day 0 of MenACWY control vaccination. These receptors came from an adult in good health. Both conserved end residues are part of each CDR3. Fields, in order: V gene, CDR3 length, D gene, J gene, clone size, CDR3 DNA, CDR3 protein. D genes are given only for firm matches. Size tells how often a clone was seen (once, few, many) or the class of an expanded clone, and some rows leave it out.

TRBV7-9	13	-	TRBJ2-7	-	TGTGCCAGCAGACCGACCCAAAGTTACGAGCAGTACTTC	CASRPTQSYEQYF
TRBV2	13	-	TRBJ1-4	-	TGTGCCAGCAGTCTTAGGGAAAATGAAAAACTGTTTTTT	CASSLRENEKLFF
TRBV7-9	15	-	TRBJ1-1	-	TGTGCCAGCAGCTTAGGAGAGGGGGAAAGCACTGAAGCTTTCTTT	CASSLGEGESTEAFF
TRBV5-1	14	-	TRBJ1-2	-	TGCGCCAGCAGCTTGGAGAGGGGCCGATATGGCTACACCTTC	CASSLERGRYGYTF
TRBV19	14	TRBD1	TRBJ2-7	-	TGTGCCAGTAGCTATGCCGGGACAGGGGGCGAGCAGTACTTC	CASSYAGTGGEQYF
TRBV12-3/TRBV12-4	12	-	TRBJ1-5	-	TGTGCCAGCAGTTTAGGCGTGCAGCCCCAGCATTTT	CASSLGVQPQHF
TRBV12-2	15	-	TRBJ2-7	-	TGTGCAAGTCGCCGGGGGACAGGGGTATCCTACGAGCAGTACTTC	CASRRGTGVSYEQYF
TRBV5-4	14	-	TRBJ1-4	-	TGTGCCAGCAGCTCGGGCAGCGAAGATGAAAAACTGTTTTTT	CASSSGSEDEKLFF
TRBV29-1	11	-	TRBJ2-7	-	TGCAGCGTTGAAATGGCCCACGGGCAGTACTTC	CSVEMAHGQYF
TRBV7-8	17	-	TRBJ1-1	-	TGTGCCAGCAGCTTAGAAGGTTGGGGCAGTTCCCAAGACAAAGCTTTCTTT	CASSLEGWGSSQDKAFF
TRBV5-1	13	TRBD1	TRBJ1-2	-	TGCGCCAGCAGCTTGGAACAGGGGTACGGCTACACCTTC	CASSLEQGYGYTF
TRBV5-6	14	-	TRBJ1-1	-	TGTGCCAGCACCCGGGACCGCCTGAACACTGAAGCTTTCTTT	CASTRDRLNTEAFF
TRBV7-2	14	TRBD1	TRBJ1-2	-	TGTGCCAGCAGCGCCGACAGGGCCAACTATGGCTACACCTTC	CASSADRANYGYTF
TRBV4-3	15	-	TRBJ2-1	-	TGCGCCAGCAGCCTAAGCTTGCAGGGCTACAATGAGCAGTTCTTC	CASSLSLQGYNEQFF
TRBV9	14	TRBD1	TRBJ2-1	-	TGTGCCAGCAGCACCCGGACAGGGGATGCTGAGCAGTTCTTC	CASSTRTGDAEQFF
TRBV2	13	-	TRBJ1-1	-	TGTGCCGATAGGGGGTCCCTGAACACTGAAGCTTTCTTT	CADRGSLNTEAFF
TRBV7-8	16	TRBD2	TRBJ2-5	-	TGTGCCAGCAGCTTACTTGCGGGAGACCTCTTGGAGACCCAGTACTTC	CASSLLAGDLLETQYF
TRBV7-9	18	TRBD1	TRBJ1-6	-	TGTGCCAGCAGCTCCCCCCTGGACAGGACCCTCGGGGATTCACCCCTCCACTTT	CASSSPLDRTLGDSPLHF
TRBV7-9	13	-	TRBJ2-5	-	TGTGCCAGCAGCTTAGGGGCCCAAGAGACCCAGTACTTC	CASSLGAQETQYF
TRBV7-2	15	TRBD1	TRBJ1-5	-	TGTGCCAGCAGCTTAGGGGGGGACAGTAATCAGCCCCAGCATTTT	CASSLGGDSNQPQHF
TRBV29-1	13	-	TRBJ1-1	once	TGCAGCGTCTCCGACAGGCTGAACACTGAAGCTTTCTTT	CSVSDRLNTEAFF
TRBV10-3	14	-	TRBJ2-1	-	TGTGCCGCGGACCGGGACTTATTATACAATGAGCAGTTCTTC	CAADRDLLYNEQFF
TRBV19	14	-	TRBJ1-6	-	TGTGCCAGTAGTATTAGGGGCGGGAATTCACCCCTCCACTTT	CASSIRGGNSPLHF
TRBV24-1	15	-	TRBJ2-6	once	TGTGCCACCAGCCCCTCAGGGTCTGGGGCCAACGTCCTGACTTTC	CATSPSGSGANVLTF
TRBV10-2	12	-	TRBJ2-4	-	TGCGCCAGCAGTGAAGGACGGAACATTCAGTACTTC	CASSEGRNIQYF
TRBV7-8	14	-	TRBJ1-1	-	TGTGCCAGCAGCTTAGCGCGGCAGGGCTTTGAAGCTTTCTTT	CASSLARQGFEAFF
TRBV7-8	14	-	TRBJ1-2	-	TGTGCCAGCAGCGTGACCATCCAGCTGGGAGGCTACACCTTC	CASSVTIQLGGYTF
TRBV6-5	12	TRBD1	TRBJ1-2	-	TGTGCCAGCAGCAATACAGGGGATGGCTACACCTTC	CASSNTGDGYTF
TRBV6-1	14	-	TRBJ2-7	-	TGTGCCAGCAGTGAATTGGGGGGCCGGTACGAGCAGTACTTC	CASSELGGRYEQYF
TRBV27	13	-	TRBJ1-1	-	TGTGCCAGCAGTCGAGGGGTGAACACTGAAGCTTTCTTT	CASSRGVNTEAFF
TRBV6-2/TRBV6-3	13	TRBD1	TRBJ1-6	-	TGTGCCAGCAGTAAAACAGGGGATTCACCCCTCCACTTT	CASSKTGDSPLHF
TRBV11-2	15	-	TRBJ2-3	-	TGTGCCAGCAGCTTGGGTCTTGACCGCACAGATACGCAGTATTTT	CASSLGLDRTDTQYF
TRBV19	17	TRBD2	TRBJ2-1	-	TGTGCCAGTAGTATGGGACTAGCGGGAGGCCTCTACAATGAGCAGTTCTTC	CASSMGLAGGLYNEQFF
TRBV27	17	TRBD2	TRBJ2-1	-	TGTGCCAGCAGTTTAGAAACCGGGACTAGCGGGAGGGGGGAGCAGTTCTTC	CASSLETGTSGRGEQFF
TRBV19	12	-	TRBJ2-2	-	TGTGCCAGTAGAGTGTCCACCGGGGAGCTGTTTTTT	CASRVSTGELFF